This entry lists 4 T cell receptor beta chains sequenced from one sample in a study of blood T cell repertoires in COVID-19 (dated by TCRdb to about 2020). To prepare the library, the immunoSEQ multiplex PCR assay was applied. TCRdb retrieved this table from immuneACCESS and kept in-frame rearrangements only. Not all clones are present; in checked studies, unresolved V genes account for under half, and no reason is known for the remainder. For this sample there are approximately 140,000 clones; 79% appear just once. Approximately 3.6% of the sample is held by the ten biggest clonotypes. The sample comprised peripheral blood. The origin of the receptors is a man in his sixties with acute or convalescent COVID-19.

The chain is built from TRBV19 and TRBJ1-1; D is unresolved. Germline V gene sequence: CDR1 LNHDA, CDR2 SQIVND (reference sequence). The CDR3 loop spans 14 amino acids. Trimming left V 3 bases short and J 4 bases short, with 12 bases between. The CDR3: CASSMNPLGTEAFF. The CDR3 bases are TGTGCCAGTAGTATGAACCCACTAGGCACTGAAGCTTTCTTT. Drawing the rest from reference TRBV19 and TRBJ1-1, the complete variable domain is DGGITQSPKYLFRKEGQNVTLSCEQNLNHDAMYWYRQDPGQGLRLIYYSQIVNDFQKGDIAEGYSVSREKKESFPLTVTSAQKNPTAFYLCASSMNPLGTEAFFGQGTRLTVV.

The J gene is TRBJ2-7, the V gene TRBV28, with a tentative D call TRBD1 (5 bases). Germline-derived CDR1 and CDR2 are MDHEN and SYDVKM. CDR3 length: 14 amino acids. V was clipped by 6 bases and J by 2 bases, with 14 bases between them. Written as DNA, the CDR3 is TGTGCCAGCAGGGCAGGGTCTTCTACCTACGAGCAGTACTTC. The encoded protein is CASRAGSSTYEQYF. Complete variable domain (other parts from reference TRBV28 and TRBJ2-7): DVKVTQSSRYLVKRTGEKVFLECVQDMDHENMFWYRQDPGLGLRLIYFSYDVKMKEKGDIPEGYSVSREKKERFSLILESASTNQTSMYLCASRAGSSTYEQYFGPGTRLTVT.

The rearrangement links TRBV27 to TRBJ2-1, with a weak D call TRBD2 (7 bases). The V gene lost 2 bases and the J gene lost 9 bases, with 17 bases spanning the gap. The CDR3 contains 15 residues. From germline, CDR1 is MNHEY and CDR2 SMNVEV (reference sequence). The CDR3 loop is CASSLGLAARGEQFF. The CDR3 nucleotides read TGTGCCAGCAGTTTAGGGCTAGCGGCCAGGGGTGAGCAGTTCTTC.

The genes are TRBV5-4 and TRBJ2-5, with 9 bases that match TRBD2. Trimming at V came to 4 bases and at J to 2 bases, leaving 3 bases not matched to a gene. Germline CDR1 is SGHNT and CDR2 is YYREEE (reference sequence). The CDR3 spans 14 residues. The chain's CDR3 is CASSPTSGQETQYF. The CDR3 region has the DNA TGTGCCAGCAGCCCGACTAGCGGACAAGAGACCCAGTACTTC.